This T cell receptor (beta chain) was profiled in a study of Ad26.COV2.S vaccination and SARS-CoV-2 variants. Study overall: Intramuscularly, Ad26.COV2.S was given either once or twice, 56 days apart.

The treatment was: some 20 received Ad26.COV2.S at low or high dose, single or two shots; about five received placebo; per-sample allocation not given. Sample collection was performed on day 63 after the first vaccine or placebo injection. The germline gives CDR1 SGHVS, CDR2 FQNEAQ. The CDR3 is 14 residues long. Trimming took 5 bases from V and 3 from J, leaving 14 bases between them. As concerns this clone: The antigen is not known.

Overall study findings and caveats: Total T cell responses may have been underestimated by the TCR breadth and depth analyses.

Sequencing used immunoSEQ multiplex PCR; TCRdb keeps in-frame clones, though not all of them. The table lists roughly 410,000 clones, about four fifths of them singletons. Source: peripheral blood, taken in a trial of Ad26.COV2.S vaccine versus placebo. J is TRBJ2-7 and V is TRBV7-8; tentatively, D is TRBD1 (6 bases). This receptor was identified in a person aged 18-65 years who received the Ad26.COV2.S COVID-19 vaccine or a placebo. CDR3 nucleotide sequence: TGTGCCAGCAGCCCCCCGCAGGGGTACTACGAGCAGTACTTC. This encodes CASSPPQGYYEQYF.